The T cell receptor beta chain described here comes from a study of shared clonotypes between healthy human individuals. Study summary: Each donor's CD4 naive and CD4 memory cells filled three plates apiece, CD8 naive two, and CD8 memory one.

The CDR3 covers 15 residues. Per germline, CDR1 GTSNPN and CDR2 SVGIG (reference sequence). Trimming cost V 0 bases and J 1 base, with 10 bases left between them. A few counts support this clone. In the authors' workflow: ImmunoSEQ yielded junction-only sequences lacking quality scores, so filtering differed. Clones were read by immunoSEQ multiplex PCR, and TCRdb kept only the in-frame ones, dropping some. Clone size and V and J calls were adopted from that table, with D and trimming inferred from the DNA. The table lists about 2.2 million clones, around 95% of them singletons, with more than 1.5% in the top ten. Only CD45RO-negative cells positively selected for CCR7 counted as naive CD8 cells, so terminally differentiated effector memory CD45RA+ cells were excluded.

Specimen: naive CD8+ T cells from PBMCs. The chain has TRBV30 and TRBJ1-5; a possible D gene is TRBD1 (5 bases). This TCR was sampled from a man aged 18 to 35 in good health. Some clones in this sample may be carry-over from other donors' samples. The DNA of the CDR3 is TGTGCCTGGAGTGTACAGGCCGCGAGCAATCAGCCCCAGCATTTT. This gives the protein CAWSVQAASNQPQHF.